This TCR beta chain derives from a study of cytomegalovirus exposure and HLA in healthy donors. Study context: When fewer than 500 donors were genotyped, roughly 82% of them were found to fall in the Caucasian-associated ancestry cluster.

At collection, donors were nominally healthy, but unrecorded immune exposures were probable. On this clone itself: Its antigen is still unknown.

Points from the study as a whole: Links to common viral pathogens appeared, in a later analysis, for several of the most significant clusters. In a later analysis, most CMV-associated TCR beta chains appeared HLA-restricted.

V shed 2 bases and J shed 3 bases, with 11 bases lying between them. The CDR3 totals 14 residues. Germline V gives CDR1 MNHNS, CDR2 SASEGT. The primer mix had 60 Vbeta and 13 Jbeta primers. Sequencing was performed with immunoSEQ multiplex PCR; in TCRdb, only in-frame clones are kept and a portion is missing. The data contain about 200,000 clones, 65% to 85% of them seen just once; the ten biggest clones take up less than 3.5%. Specimen: PBMCs. The origin of this receptor is a woman in her thirties in good health and CMV-seronegative. V is TRBV6-1 and J is TRBJ2-7, with a possible D match to TRBD2 (6 bases). The CDR3 nucleotides are TGTGCCAGCAGTGAACCGGGGGTTCGCTACGAGCAGTACTTC. It translates to CASSEPGVRYEQYF.